The entry that follows covers one TCR beta chain sequence. Original data processing: How many nucleated cells were present was estimated from reference gene primer amplification. Data came from immunoSEQ multiplex PCR; TCRdb stores just in-frame clones and leaves some out. D and trimming come from the DNA, and the V and J calls and clone size come from that table. The repertoire holds some 48,000 clones, with roughly 80% as singletons. With V trimmed by 3 bases and J by 0 bases, 5 bases remained unmatched. CDR1 SGHKS and CDR2 YYEKEE come from the germline V gene (reference sequence). The CDR3 has 16 amino acids. This sample is drawn from a study of blood T cell repertoires in COVID-19. About the research overall: Samples representing acute and convalescent COVID-19 were sourced from the United States, Italy and Spain. Sources were T cells, B-cell-depleted T cells, or PBMCs; the material itself was cDNA or gDNA.

This clonotype was sampled from a human donor with acute or convalescent COVID-19. The donor label of this sample is uncertain. The specimen sequenced was peripheral blood. The chain employs TRBV5-5 and TRBJ1-3; TRBD1 agrees at 8 bases. DNA for the CDR3: TGTGCCAGCAGCTCATATACAGGGGGCTCTGGAAACACCATATATTTT. The encoded protein is CASSSYTGGSGNTIYF.